Listed below are T cell receptor beta chains from one sample, sequenced in a study of a mutant IDH1 vaccine in newly diagnosed glioma. Some clones are missing from TCRdb's copy, which holds only in-frame ones; the method was immunoSEQ multiplex PCR. Among about 52,000 clones, less than 85% were seen once, and the ten largest hold less than 5%. No antigen has been assigned to these receptors. The sequenced sample was PBMCs, obtained from a glioma patient whose treatment included an IDH1 peptide vaccine. All receptors come from a woman aged 40 to 49 with glioma. Some clones in this sample may be carry-over from other donors' samples. CDR3s include the opening cysteine and the closing phenylalanine or tryptophan. A D gene is named only where the DNA matches it firmly. Clone size appears in some rows only: once, few, many, or a class for an expanded clone.

>TRBJ2-5|.|TRBV14|.
CASSQDFRETQYF
TGTGCCAGCAGCCAAGATTTCCGGGAGACCCAGTACTTC
>TRBJ1-3|few|TRBV4-2|TRBD1
CASSQDTPGPGGGNTIYF
TGTGCCAGCAGCCAAGATACCCCCGGCCCAGGGGGGGGAAACACCATATATTTT
>TRBJ1-5|few|TRBV7-2|.
CASSIGTSNQPQHF
TGTGCCAGCAGCATAGGGACCAGCAATCAGCCCCAGCATTTT
>TRBJ2-7|.|TRBV5-1|.
CASSIQALSYEQYF
TGCGCCAGCAGCATCCAGGCCCTCTCCTACGAGCAGTACTTC
>TRBJ2-7|.|TRBV7-9|TRBD2
CASSLLAGGPYEQYF
TGTGCCAGCAGCTTACTAGCGGGGGGGCCCTACGAGCAGTACTTC
>TRBJ2-2|.|TRBV9|.
CASTIWEFGELFF
TGTGCCAGCACAATCTGGGAATTCGGGGAGCTGTTTTTT
>TRBJ1-5|.|TRBV7-9|.
CASTTNSGTGWDQPQHF
TGTGCCAGCACAACAAACTCGGGGACCGGATGGGATCAGCCCCAGCATTTT
>TRBJ1-1|.|TRBV10-1|.
CASRVGANTEAFF
TGCGCCAGCAGGGTCGGGGCGAACACTGAAGCTTTCTTT
>TRBJ2-5|.|TRBV5-6|.
CASSLAPAPQETQYF
TGTGCCAGCAGCTTGGCCCCGGCTCCACAAGAGACCCAGTACTTC
>TRBJ2-3|.|TRBV6-5|.
CASARDFKGDTQYF
TGTGCCAGCGCACGGGACTTCAAGGGGGATACGCAGTATTTT
>TRBJ2-7|.|TRBV6-6|.
CATARGSYEQYF
TGTGCCACGGCACGGGGGTCCTACGAGCAGTACTTC
>TRBJ2-5|once|TRBV5-1|.
CASSFTGIGTQYF
TGCGCCAGCAGCTTTACAGGGATAGGGACCCAGTACTTC
>TRBJ2-7|.|TRBV7-2|.
CASSLATGYEQYF
TGTGCCAGCAGCTTGGCTACAGGTTACGAGCAGTACTTC
>TRBJ2-2|.|TRBV30|.
CAWTSAFTGELFF
TGTGCCTGGACCAGCGCGTTCACCGGGGAGCTGTTTTTT
>TRBJ1-3|.|TRBV30|.
CAWSVRGGSGNTIYF
TGTGCCTGGAGTGTACGGGGGGGCTCTGGAAACACCATATATTTT
>TRBJ1-4|.|TRBV5-4|.
CASSTRSRTNEKLFF
TGTGCCAGCAGCACCCGAAGCCGAACTAATGAAAAACTGTTTTTT
>TRBJ1-2|few|TRBV4-1|.
CASSYTPDSYGYTF
TGCGCCAGCAGTTATACCCCAGACAGTTATGGCTACACCTTC
>TRBJ1-6|.|TRBV7-9|.
CASSSTGQEANSPLHF
TGTGCCAGCAGCTCCACAGGGCAAGAGGCTAATTCACCCCTCCACTTT
>TRBJ1-1|.|TRBV7-6|TRBD1
CASSLLPGGNTEAFF
TGTGCCAGCAGCTTACTCCCAGGGGGCAACACTGAAGCTTTCTTT
>TRBJ2-1|once|TRBV11-2|TRBD1
CASSLVQGAYYNEQFF
TGTGCCAGCAGCTTAGTACAGGGGGCCTACTACAATGAGCAGTTCTTC
>TRBJ2-1|once|TRBV5-1|TRBD1
CASSSDRVDYNEQFF
TGCGCCAGCAGCTCAGACAGGGTGGACTACAATGAGCAGTTCTTC
>TRBJ1-1|.|TRBV6-6|.
CASRTTRGYNTEAFF
TGTGCCAGCAGAACAACGAGGGGATATAACACTGAAGCTTTCTTT
>TRBJ1-1|.|TRBV29-1|.
CSVEGQGRTEAFF
TGCAGCGTTGAAGGGCAGGGTAGGACTGAAGCTTTCTTT
>TRBJ2-7|few|TRBV29-1|.
CSVVLAHEQYF
TGCAGCGTGGTATTAGCTCACGAGCAGTACTTC
>TRBJ2-2|few|TRBV2|.
CASRGRGELNTGELFF
TGTGCCAGCAGGGGAAGAGGGGAGCTGAACACCGGGGAGCTGTTTTTT
>TRBJ1-1|few|TRBV25-1|TRBD1
CASSHSTGTGWTEAFF
TGTGCCAGCAGCCATTCCACCGGGACAGGTTGGACTGAAGCTTTCTTT
>TRBJ2-3|.|TRBV11-2|TRBD2
CASSAGLAGGSTDTQYF
TGTGCCAGCAGCGCCGGACTAGCGGGGGGGTCCACAGATACGCAGTATTTT
>TRBJ2-2|.|TRBV5-4|TRBD1
CASSSRGRGTGELFF
TGTGCCAGCAGCTCCAGGGGGCGCGGCACCGGGGAGCTGTTTTTT
>TRBJ1-6|.|TRBV2|TRBD1
CASSLTAYDRGNSPLHF
TGTGCCAGCAGCCTGACCGCGTACGACAGGGGGAATTCACCCCTCCACTTT
>TRBJ2-7|.|TRBV7-9|TRBD2
CASSSPSGVFSSYEQYF
TGTGCCAGCAGCTCTCCTAGCGGGGTCTTCAGCTCCTACGAGCAGTACTTC
>TRBJ2-7|.|TRBV27|.
CASGLLSTATYEQYF
TGTGCCAGCGGCTTATTATCGACAGCCACCTACGAGCAGTACTTC